These 16 T cell receptor beta chains were sequenced from one sample in a study of patients and donors after allogeneic stem cell transplantation. Each CDR3 protein gets one entry after TCRdb re-called the RT-PCR reads with MiXCR. The sample records over 350,000 distinct CDR3 sequences, 16% being singletons. The sequenced sample consisted of blood, either unsorted or a sorted T cell fraction (not recorded which). Receptor source: a human donor who was either an allogeneic HSCT recipient or a stem cell or donor lymphocyte infusion donor (not recorded which). It is not recorded whose cells these are; they may come from a transplant donor.

This clonotype was found a few times. The chain couples TRBV7-6 to TRBJ2-1, with 8 positions matching TRBD2. With V trimmed by 4 bases and J by 2 bases, 13 bases remained unmatched. CDR1 SGHVS and CDR2 FNYEAQ come from the germline V gene. The length of the CDR3 is 18 residues. The CDR3 DNA follows: TGTGCCAGCAGCTCCTTACCGAGTAGCGGGAATGCCTACAATGAGCAGTTCTTC. The encoded protein is CASSSLPSSGNAYNEQFF.

There are a few counts of this clonotype. The chain links TRBV6-5 to TRBJ1-6; the D gene is possibly TRBD1 (6 bases). Trimming cost V 2 bases and J 7 bases, with 9 bases left between them. Germline V CDR1 and CDR2: MNHEY, SVGAGI. The CDR3 runs to 14 residues. CDR3 protein: CASSYGTRNSPLHF. The DNA for the CDR3 is TGTGCCAGCAGTTACGGGACACGGAATTCACCCCTCCACTTT.

V gene TRBV20-1 combines with J gene TRBJ2-1; TRBD1 matches 7 bases. With V trimmed by 1 base and J by 6 bases, 15 bases remained unmatched. The germline gives CDR1 DFQATT, CDR2 SNEGSKA (reference sequence). The CDR3 has 17 residues. CDR3 sequence: CSARGLTGPPLANEQFF. The CDR3 nucleotides read TGCAGTGCTAGAGGCCTGACAGGGCCACCTTTAGCCAATGAGCAGTTCTTC.

This rearrangement joins TRBV19 to TRBJ2-1; 8 bases are a match to TRBD2. In germline, CDR1 is LNHDA, CDR2 SQIVND (reference sequence). The CDR3 runs to 14 residues. Trimming cost V 5 bases and J 5 bases; bases outside gene matches: 5. The CDR3 region has the DNA TGTGCCAGTAGTTATAGCGGGACCGACAATGAGCAGTTCTTC. As protein: CASSYSGTDNEQFF.

The genes are TRBV12-5 and TRBJ1-4; 8 nucleotides line up with TRBD1. This CDR3 is built from 17 residues. The ends lost 7 bases at V and 3 bases at J; junction bases unmatched: 13. Germline V gene sequence: CDR1 LGHNT, CDR2 FRNRAP. CDR3 DNA sequence: TGTGCTAGTGCCCCATGGACAGGGTCGAAGGCTAATGAAAAACTGTTTTTT. It yields the protein CASAPWTGSKANEKLFF.

The V and J genes are TRBV5-1 and TRBJ2-5; TRBD2 might be the D (6 bases). Germline loops: CDR1 SGHRS, CDR2 YFSETQ. This CDR3 contains 16 residues. V was cut by 3 bases and J by 3 bases, with 18 bases left in between. The CDR3 loop is CASSSEGVAGKETQYF. As DNA, the CDR3 is TGCGCCAGCAGCTCCGAGGGAGTGGCGGGGAAAGAGACCCAGTACTTC.

The table lists this clonotype with a few counts. This chain joins TRBV12-3 or TRBV12-4 and TRBJ2-7; 7 bases line up with TRBD2. After removal of 6 bases from V and 2 bases from J, the junction contained 7 bases not matched to a gene. The CDR3 is made up of 14 amino acids. The DNA for the CDR3 is TGTGCCAGCAGGGTCGCGGGGGTAGCCTACGAGCAGTACTTC. Translating gives CASRVAGVAYEQYF.

The table lists this clonotype with a few counts. The chain uses TRBV20-1 and TRBJ2-6; D is uncertain. Germline loops: CDR1 DFQATT, CDR2 SNEGSKA (reference sequence). The CDR3 runs 14 residues. The V end lost 5 bases, the J end lost 2 bases, and 10 bases lay between the germline ends. The CDR3 bases are TGCAGTGCTCGATCCTTTACTGGGGCCAACGTCCTGACTTTC. Its protein product is CSARSFTGANVLTF.

This chain uses TRBV20-1 with TRBJ1-2; the match to TRBD1 covers 7 bases. V lost 2 bases and J lost 4; bases outside the gene matches: 4. This CDR3 has 13 residues. CDR1 is DFQATT and CDR2 is SNEGSKA in the germline V gene (reference sequence). DNA for the CDR3: TGCAGTGCTAGAAATCAGGGGGGCTATGGCTACACCTTC. It specifies CSARNQGGYGYTF.

The CDR3 sequence is CSAISDHNYEQYF. DNA for the CDR3: TGCAGTGCTATATCGGACCACAACTACGAGCAGTACTTC. V and J are TRBV20-1 and TRBJ2-7; no clear D gene. Trimming stripped 4 bases from V and 3 bases from J, with 13 bases between. The V gene's germline CDR1 is DFQATT and CDR2 SNEGSKA (reference sequence). The CDR3 is 13 amino acids.

In its sample, this clonotype was seen a few times. This rearrangement joins TRBV5-1 to TRBJ2-1, with 8 bases matching TRBD2. Trimming removed 4 bases from V and 2 bases from J; junction bases left unmatched: 8. Germline-derived CDR1 and CDR2 are SGHRS and YFSETQ. The CDR3 loop spans 16 amino acids. The CDR3 protein is CASSTLLAAAYNEQFF. Written as DNA, the CDR3 is TGCGCCAGCAGCACCTTACTAGCGGCAGCCTACAATGAGCAGTTCTTC.

This clonotype was recorded a few times. The rearrangement links TRBV6-5 to TRBJ2-2, with 8 bases lining up with TRBD2. Germline lookup yields CDR1 MNHEY and CDR2 SVGAGI. The CDR3 contains 17 residues. Losses at the gene ends were 2 bases for V and 3 bases for J; bases not matched to a gene: 8. For the CDR3, the DNA is TGTGCCAGCAGTTACCGGGAGGGGGTTGTGGACACCGGGGAGCTGTTTTTT. Its translation: CASSYREGVVDTGELFF.

The sample holds a few counts of this clonotype. The V call is TRBV2, the J call TRBJ2-1; TRBD2 agrees at 12 bases. Germline CDR1 is SNHLY and CDR2 is FYNNEI. This CDR3 region has 18 residues. The V gene end was trimmed by 3 bases and the J gene end by 4 bases; junction bases not matched to a gene: 10. CDR3 in amino acids: CASSELGGTSGPYNEQFF. CDR3 DNA: TGTGCCAGCAGTGAGTTGGGGGGGACTAGCGGGCCGTACAATGAGCAGTTCTTC.

This clonotype was counted ten times or more. The chain employs TRBV6-1 and TRBJ2-4; tentative D call: TRBD1 (5 bases). The germline V gene encodes CDR1 MNHNS and CDR2 SASEGT. The CDR3 is made up of 16 amino acids. Trimming took 5 bases from V and 1 from J, leaving 15 bases between them. Here the CDR3 reads CASSKIGVGAKNIQYF. CDR3 bases: TGTGCCAGCAGTAAAATAGGGGTTGGGGCCAAAAACATTCAGTACTTC.

This clonotype was counted at least ten times. Germline and junction disagree at one end, which may indicate a read error. This chain joins TRBV12-3 or TRBV12-4 and TRBJ1-1; tentative D call: TRBD1 (5 bases). CDR3 size: 14 residues. The chain's CDR3 is CASSPGTENTEAFF. CDR3 DNA sequence: TGCGCCAGCAGCCCAGGGACGGAGAACACTGAAGCTTTCTTT.

There are a few counts of this clonotype. The rearrangement links TRBV11-2 to TRBJ2-7; D is undetermined. V gave up 5 bases and J gave up 11 bases, with 13 bases separating them. The CDR3 is 11 amino acids. Germline values: CDR1 SGHAT, CDR2 FQNNGV. The CDR3 reads CASSIGRNKYF. CDR3 bases: TGTGCCAGCAGCATAGGCCGAAACAAGTACTTC.